Listed here are 3 T cell receptor beta chains from one sample, sequenced in a study of blood T cell repertoires in COVID-19. The data were produced by immunoSEQ multiplex PCR, yet TCRdb's version contains in-frame clones alone and is incomplete. The sample includes 190,000 or so clones, approximately 84% of them seen just once. Sequencing used peripheral blood. The source is a human donor with acute or convalescent COVID-19. The donor label of this sample is uncertain.

This chain uses TRBV27 with TRBJ2-1; 11 bases agree with TRBD2. The CDR3 consists of 17 residues. J gave up 5 bases and V 4 bases, and 10 bases lay outside the gene matches. Germline assignment: CDR1 MNHEY and CDR2 SMNVEV (reference sequence). This CDR3 reads CASSSRRLAGTNNEQFF. The CDR3 DNA sequence: TGTGCCAGCAGTTCCCGAAGACTAGCGGGAACGAACAATGAGCAGTTCTTC.

The genes are TRBV6-5 and TRBJ1-1; D remains ambiguous. V lost 5 bases and J 6 bases, leaving 13 bases between the germline ends. Germline V gene lookup returns CDR1 MNHEY and CDR2 SVGAGI. CDR3 length: 13 amino acids. CDR3 loop: CASSQARTAEAFF. CDR3 in DNA: TGTGCCAGCAGTCAGGCCCGAACCGCTGAAGCTTTCTTT.

The chain recombines TRBV5-1 with TRBJ2-7, with 8 positions matching TRBD1. Trimming cost V 3 bases and J 5 bases; bases outside gene matches: 13. Germline CDR1 and CDR2: SGHRS and YFSETQ. The CDR3 totals 16 residues. The CDR3 DNA reads TGCGCCAGCAGCTCAACCGGTCAGGGGGCAAGTGACGAGCAGTACTTC. This codes for CASSSTGQGASDEQYF.